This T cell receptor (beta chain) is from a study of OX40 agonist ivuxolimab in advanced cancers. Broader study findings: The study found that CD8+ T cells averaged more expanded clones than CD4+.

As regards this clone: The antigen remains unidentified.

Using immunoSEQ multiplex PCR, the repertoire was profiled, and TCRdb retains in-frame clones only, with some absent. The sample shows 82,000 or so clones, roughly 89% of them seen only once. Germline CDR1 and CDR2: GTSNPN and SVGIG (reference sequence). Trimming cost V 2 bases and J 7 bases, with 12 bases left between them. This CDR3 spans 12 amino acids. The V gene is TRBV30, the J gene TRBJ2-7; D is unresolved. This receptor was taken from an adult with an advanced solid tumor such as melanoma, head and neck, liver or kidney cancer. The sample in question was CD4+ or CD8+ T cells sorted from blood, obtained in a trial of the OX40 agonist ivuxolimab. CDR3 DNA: TGTGCCTGGAGTCTCGGGCTGGGGGAGCAGTACTTC. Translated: CAWSLGLGEQYF.